One and the same sample provided the 18 T cell receptor beta chains below, sequenced in a study of a mutant IDH1 vaccine in newly diagnosed glioma. No antigens are known for them. As to time point: week 47, end of study. Alongside topical imiquimod, each dose of vaccine comprised 300 ug of mutant IDH1 20-mer peptide. This table comes from immunoSEQ multiplex PCR, and its TCRdb copy is limited to in-frame clones, with some not included. Seen here are approximately 50,000 clones, about 80% observed once, and the top ten hold 4.9%. The source material was PBMCs, sampled from a glioma patient whose treatment included an IDH1 peptide vaccine. These receptors all stem from a woman in her 40s with glioma. Some clones in this sample may be carry-over from other donors' samples.

This clone came up once. The rearrangement joins TRBV4-3 to TRBJ1-6, with 7 bases that match TRBD1. Germline CDR1 and CDR2: LGHNA and YSLEER. CDR3 length equals 15 residues. The trim removed 3 bases at V and 8 bases at J, leaving 7 bases unmatched. CDR3 residues: CASSQSGTEDSPLHF. CDR3 nucleotide sequence: TGCGCCAGCAGCCAGTCCGGGACAGAAGATTCACCCCTCCACTTT.

The count of this clone is one. This rearrangement joins TRBV19 to TRBJ1-2; a possible D gene is TRBD1 (6 bases). Trimming pared 7 bases from V and 7 bases from J, leaving 13 bases between. The CDR3 loop spans 12 amino acids. Germline CDR1 LNHDA, CDR2 SQIVND (reference sequence). The CDR3 nucleotides are TGTGCCAGTACTACAGGGCAGGGTGGCTACACCTTC. Its protein is CASTTGQGGYTF. Full variable domain (remainder filled in from reference TRBV19 and TRBJ1-2): DGGITQSPKYLFRKEGQNVTLSCEQNLNHDAMYWYRQDPGQGLRLIYYSQIVNDFQKGDIAEGYSVSREKKESFPLTVTSAQKNPTAFYLCASTTGQGGYTFGSGTRLTVV.

The V call is TRBV5-6, the J call TRBJ1-2; 7 bases line up with TRBD1. Germline-derived CDR1 and CDR2 are SGHDT and YYEEEE. This CDR3 spans 12 amino acids. V shed 4 bases, J shed 7 bases, and the junction held 4 bases outside the gene matches. CDR3 region: CASSTRGTGYTF. CDR3 coding DNA: TGTGCCAGCAGCACCAGGGGGACTGGCTACACCTTC.

The genes are TRBV19 and TRBJ2-2; 11 bases map to TRBD2. The CDR3 runs to 16 residues. Germline CDR1 and CDR2: LNHDA and SQIVND (reference sequence). The V segment lost 7 bases and the J segment 6 bases; nucleotides outside the gene matches: 10. For the CDR3, the DNA is TGTGCCAGTACCCCCCTTAGCGGGGGGGCCGCCGGGGAGCTGTTTTTT. Translated: CASTPLSGGAAGELFF.

The chain recombines TRBV2 with TRBJ2-7, with 7 bases matching TRBD2. The CDR3 length is 14 residues. Losses at the gene ends were 6 bases for V and 0 bases for J; bases not matched to a gene: 5. The germline CDR1 and CDR2 sequences are SNHLY and FYNNEI. The CDR3 bases are TGTGCCAGCAGGGGGCGGGGGAGCTCCTACGAGCAGTACTTC. It translates to CASRGRGSSYEQYF.

CDR3 bases: TGTGCCACCAGCAGAAGGGGGGCAACTAATGAAAAACTGTTTTTT. This sequence encodes CATSRRGATNEKLFF. This rearrangement joins TRBV15 to TRBJ1-4; possible D gene TRBD1, 6 bases. The germline CDR1 and CDR2 sequences are LNHNV and YYDKDF (reference sequence). V lost 2 bases to trimming and J lost 0 bases, with 7 bases between them. The CDR3 consists of 15 residues.

At least ten counts were recorded for this clone. The chain carries TRBV6-1 and TRBJ1-5; TRBD1 matches 7 bases. Germline-derived CDR1 and CDR2 are MNHNS and SASEGT. J lost 4 bases, V lost 7 bases, and 4 bases had no gene match. This CDR3 comprises 13 residues. The CDR3 DNA reads TGTGCCAGCACCTTGGACAGGAATCAGCCCCAGCATTTT. This gives the protein CASTLDRNQPQHF.

The chain recombines TRBV27 with TRBJ1-6; 9 bases are shared with TRBD1. CDR1 MNHEY and CDR2 SMNVEV come from the germline V gene (reference sequence). CDR3 length: 16 residues. V lost 3 bases to trimming and J lost 2 bases; unmatched junction nucleotides: 2. The CDR3 spells CASSLGDRAYNSPLHF. The CDR3 DNA follows: TGTGCCAGCAGTTTGGGGGACAGGGCCTATAATTCACCCCTCCACTTT.

V gene TRBV7-6 combines with J gene TRBJ1-2; D is uncertain. The germline V gene has CDR1 SGHVS and CDR2 FNYEAQ. Trimming removed 5 bases from V and 8 bases from J, with 21 bases in between. The CDR3 covers 15 residues. CDR3 in amino acids: CASSPTPEGARGYTF. The DNA for the CDR3 is TGTGCCAGCAGCCCAACCCCGGAGGGCGCAAGAGGCTACACCTTC.

The V and J genes are TRBV20-1 and TRBJ1-2; TRBD1 might be the D (5 bases). In germline, CDR1 is DFQATT, CDR2 SNEGSKA (reference sequence). The V end lost 7 bases, the J end lost 0 bases, and 6 bases lay between the germline ends. This CDR3 spans 11 amino acids. The CDR3 bases are TGCAGTGTCAGGGCTAACTATGGCTACACCTTC. It encodes CSVRANYGYTF.

This rearrangement joins TRBV9 to TRBJ2-5; D is possibly TRBD2 (5 bases). Germline V lookup: CDR1 SGDLS, CDR2 YYNGEE. Trimming took 3 bases from V and 6 from J, leaving 15 bases between them. The CDR3 is made up of 14 amino acids. CDR3 residues: CASSAGVGVKTQYF. DNA for the CDR3: TGTGCCAGCAGCGCCGGGGTCGGGGTCAAGACCCAGTACTTC.

J is TRBJ1-4 and V is TRBV4-3, with 11 bases matching TRBD1. Germline V lookup: CDR1 LGHNA, CDR2 YSLEER. V gave up 5 bases and J gave up 7 bases; unmatched junction bases: 12. The CDR3 totals 17 residues. DNA for the CDR3: TGCGCCAGCAGCGCCTCCGGGACAGGGGGTTGGGGTGAAAAACTGTTTTTT. Its translation is CASSASGTGGWGEKLFF.

The V call is TRBV10-3, the J call TRBJ2-5; a weak D match, TRBD1 (5 bases). CDR3 size: 14 residues. Germline CDR1 and CDR2: ENHRY and SYGVKD. The germline V and J ends were trimmed by 5 bases and 4 bases, with 14 bases remaining between them. CDR3 sequence (DNA): TGTGCCATCAGTCACGTCAGGGCTCCAGAGACCCAGTACTTC. Protein product: CAISHVRAPETQYF.

The chain is built from TRBV6-4 and TRBJ2-6, with 9 bases that match TRBD2. J was trimmed by 3 bases and V by 3 bases; bases with no gene match: 3. Germline V CDR1 and CDR2: MRHNA, SNTAGT. This CDR3 is 16 amino acids long. The CDR3 sequence: CASSERGGHGANVLTF. The CDR3 DNA is TGTGCCAGCAGTGAGCGGGGGGGACATGGGGCCAACGTCCTGACTTTC.

The V and J genes are TRBV5-3 and TRBJ1-3; unclear D gene. TRBV5-3 carries the ORF label, with uncertain function. Trimming pared 0 bases from V and 0 bases from J, leaving 7 bases between. The CDR3 contains 15 residues. Here the CDR3 DNA reads TGTGCCAGAAGCTTGGTAACGGGCTCTGGAAACACCATATATTTT. It yields the protein CARSLVTGSGNTIYF.

CDR3 bases: TGTGCCAGCAGCTTAGGTCTAGCGGGGGGGCAAGAGACCCAGTACTTC. Amino acids: CASSLGLAGGQETQYF. The V and J genes are TRBV7-2 and TRBJ2-5; TRBD2 matches at 12 bases. CDR1 is SGHTA, CDR2 FQGNSA, per germline. This CDR3 region has 16 residues. After removal of 1 base from V and 2 bases from J, the junction contained 2 bases not matched to a gene. Supplemented by reference TRBV7-2 and TRBJ2-5, the full variable domain reads GAGVSQSPSNKVTEKGKDVELRCDPISGHTALYWYRQSLGQGLEFLIYFQGNSAPDKSGLPSDRFSAERTGGSVSTLTIQRTQQEDSAVYLCASSLGLAGGQETQYFGPGTRLLVL.

This clone was seen only a few times. The chain recombines TRBV5-1 with TRBJ1-1; 8 nucleotides line up with TRBD1. Germline CDR1 is SGHRS and CDR2 is YFSETQ. The CDR3 extends over 15 amino acids. Unmatched junction bases numbered 6, after V lost 0 bases and J lost 5 bases. The CDR3 reads CASSLEGQGATEAFF. CDR3 coding DNA: TGCGCCAGCAGCTTGGAGGGGCAGGGGGCAACTGAAGCTTTCTTT.

The chain has TRBV9 and TRBJ1-1, with D hard to call. The CDR3 length is 13 residues. V lost 4 bases and J 6 bases, leaving 13 bases between the germline ends. Germline values: CDR1 SGDLS, CDR2 YYNGEE. The chain's CDR3 is CASSPRLEAEAFF. CDR3 sequence (DNA): TGTGCCAGCAGCCCCAGACTGGAGGCTGAAGCTTTCTTT.